The 16 T cell receptor beta chains in this list originate from one sample, sequenced in a study of T cells in Graves' hyperthyroidism and ophthalmopathy (dated by TCRdb to about 2019). Library preparation employed multiplex PCR. Sequencing instrument: Illumina HiSeq 2000. TCR beta CDR3 regions were amplified from RNA transcripts. The TCR CDR3 was subjected to a first round of RT-PCR using the HTBI primer set and the Qiagen OneStep RT-PCR kit. The public sequencing data were trimmed at Q25 with fastp and processed into clonotypes with MiXCR by TCRdb, which kept only in-frame beta chains. One record per CDR3 amino acid sequence lists the most common genes and DNA. The sample table holds roughly 530,000 distinct CDR3 sequences, of which under 20% were seen once. The leading ten clones occupy roughly 18% of the sample. Material for sequencing was blood. The origin of the receptors is a woman between 18 and 29 years old with Graves' ophthalmopathy.

The genes are TRBV27 and TRBJ2-5, with TRBD2 matching over 10 bases. Germline-derived CDR1 and CDR2 are MNHEY and SMNVEV (reference sequence). The CDR3 has 14 amino acids. V lost 9 bases and J lost 5; bases outside the gene matches: 9. The CDR3 protein is CASRYSGGAETQYF. The CDR3 nucleotides read TGTGCCAGTCGTTACAGCGGGGGGGCCGAGACCCAGTACTTC.

This clonotype was detected only a few times. J is TRBJ2-1 and V is TRBV18; possibly TRBD1 or TRBD2 for D (5 bases each). Germline values: CDR1 KGHSH, CDR2 LQKENI. CDR3 length: 10 amino acids. V was cut by 5 bases and J by 9 bases, with 5 bases left in between. The CDR3 bases are TGTGCCAGCTCAGGGGGTGAGCAGTTCTTC. Translating gives CASSGGEQFF.

The V gene is TRBV7-9, the J gene TRBJ2-1; TRBD2 agrees at 12 bases. Trimming took 6 bases from V and 7 from J; bases not matched to a gene: 10. This CDR3 spans 16 amino acids. The germline gives CDR1 SEHNR, CDR2 FQNEAQ (reference sequence). The CDR3 DNA reads as TGTGCCAGCAGTCAAACCCCTAGCGGGGGGGGGAATGAGCAGTTCTTC. It is translated as CASSQTPSGGGNEQFF.

This clonotype occurred many times. The chain joins TRBV20-1 to TRBJ2-3, with a weak D call TRBD1 (5 bases). The CDR3 totals 17 residues. V gave up 3 bases and J gave up 0 bases, with 19 bases separating them. CDR1 and CDR2 from the germline V gene are DFQATT and SNEGSKA (reference sequence). DNA of the CDR3: TGCAGTGCTAGGGCGGACATGGGATTTCCTAGCACAGATACGCAGTATTTT. It codes for CSARADMGFPSTDTQYF.

This clonotype appeared many times. The chain carries TRBV7-9 and TRBJ2-5; a possible D gene is TRBD2 (6 bases). V lost 7 bases, J lost 3 bases, and 9 bases lay in between. Germline V gives CDR1 SEHNR, CDR2 FQNEAQ (reference sequence). The CDR3 extends over 12 amino acids. The CDR3 protein is CASTWGEETQYF. CDR3 in DNA: TGTGCCAGCACGTGGGGGGAAGAGACCCAGTACTTC.

At least ten counts were recorded for this clonotype. The V gene is TRBV14, the J gene TRBJ1-2; D is undetermined. Germline V gene lookup returns CDR1 SGHDN and CDR2 FVKESK. The CDR3 runs 15 residues. V was trimmed by 1 base and J by 0 bases, leaving 9 bases between them. CDR3 protein: CASSQGPGANYGYTF. CDR3 bases: TGTGCCAGCAGCCAAGGCCCAGGAGCTAACTATGGCTACACCTTC.

This clonotype occurred many times. CDR3 protein: CASRVGLAGGKNIQYF. The DNA for the CDR3 is TGTGCCAGCAGGGTAGGACTAGCGGGGGGAAAAAACATTCAGTACTTC. V gene TRBV2 combines with J gene TRBJ2-4, with TRBD2 matching over 14 bases. CDR3 length: 16 residues. Looked up from germline, CDR1 is SNHLY and CDR2 is FYNNEI. Trimming cost V 6 bases and J 4 bases; bases outside gene matches: 5.

This chain uses TRBV27 with TRBJ1-4; TRBD1 matches 7 bases. CDR1 is MNHEY and CDR2 is SMNVEV in the germline V gene (reference sequence). After removal of 7 bases from V and 5 bases from J, the junction contained 4 bases not matched to a gene. CDR3 length: 13 amino acids. CDR3 in DNA: TGTGCCAGCAAGACAGGGACGAATGAAAAACTGTTTTTT. Residues: CASKTGTNEKLFF.

This clonotype was counted many times. The chain combines TRBV20-1 with TRBJ2-1; D ambiguous. Trimming stripped 0 bases from V and 6 bases from J, with 18 bases between. This CDR3 is 16 amino acids long. Germline values: CDR1 DFQATT, CDR2 SNEGSKA (reference sequence). The CDR3 reads CSARDPRLVNFNEQFF. The CDR3 coding sequence is TGCAGTGCTAGAGATCCCCGGCTAGTGAATTTCAATGAGCAGTTCTTC.

This clonotype was seen more than once but under ten times. The CDR3 DNA sequence: TGTGCCAGCAGTCCTATTCCCGGGACAGGGTTTTCGACCCAGCCCCAGCATTTT. It translates to CASSPIPGTGFSTQPQHF. The chain joins TRBV28 to TRBJ1-5; 9 bases agree with TRBD1. The CDR3 covers 18 residues. V dropped 5 bases and J dropped 7; count of bases not matched to a gene: 18. The germline V gene has CDR1 MDHEN and CDR2 SYDVKM.

This clonotype was counted many times. This could be a read error, since a much larger clone is one nucleotide away. CDR3 sequence: CASTATGNTEAFF. CDR3 bases: TGTGCCAGCACCGCAACAGGGAACACTGAAGCTTTCTTT. The chain uses TRBV6-2 or TRBV6-3 and TRBJ1-1; the D gene is possibly TRBD1 (5 bases). V lost 7 bases and J lost 1, with 10 bases in between. The CDR3 extends over 13 amino acids. Per germline, CDR1 MNHEY and CDR2 SVGEGT.

The sample holds one count of this clonotype. The V and J genes are TRBV7-9 and TRBJ2-3; TRBD2 aligns across 11 bases. Germline V CDR1 and CDR2: SEHNR, FQNEAQ (reference sequence). With V trimmed by 5 bases and J by 1 base, 5 bases remained unmatched. The CDR3 consists of 16 residues. CDR3 amino acids: CASSPTSGTRTDTQYF. CDR3 coding DNA: TGTGCCAGCAGCCCGACTAGCGGGACTCGCACAGATACGCAGTATTTT.

The chain has TRBV5-1 and TRBJ2-5; 12 positions agree with TRBD2. This CDR3 is built from 14 residues. The germline V gene has CDR1 SGHRS and CDR2 YFSETQ. J lost 4 bases, V lost 5 bases, and 3 bases had no gene match. This CDR3 is CASRTSGGSETQYF. Written as DNA, the CDR3 is TGCGCCAGCAGGACTAGCGGGGGATCAGAGACCCAGTACTTC.

Only a few counts were recorded for this clonotype. The V and J genes are TRBV19 and TRBJ1-1, with TRBD1 identical over 7 bases. The CDR3 sequence is 14 residues long. The V gene's germline CDR1 is LNHDA and CDR2 SQIVND (reference sequence). J was trimmed by 4 bases and V by 7 bases; bases with no gene match: 9. The CDR3 sequence is CASTFRTGGTEAFF. The CDR3 DNA is TGTGCCAGTACCTTCCGGACAGGTGGCACTGAAGCTTTCTTT.

This clonotype was counted ten times or more. The CDR3 loop reads CASSQDSGHTNYGYTF. The CDR3 DNA follows: TGTGCCAGCAGCCAAGATTCGGGACACACTAACTATGGCTACACCTTC. The chain uses TRBV3-1 and TRBJ1-2; D is possibly TRBD1 (6 bases). Germline CDR1 reads LGHDT; CDR2 reads YNNKEL (reference sequence). This CDR3 is 16 amino acids long. Trimming removed 0 bases from V and 0 bases from J, with 11 bases in between.

This clonotype appeared many times. The chain couples TRBV20-1 to TRBJ1-2; the D is unclear. V was shortened by 6 bases and J by 7 bases, with 15 bases between the two germline ends. Germline CDR1 is DFQATT and CDR2 is SNEGSKA (reference sequence). The CDR3 runs to 12 residues. This chain's CDR3 is CSAPTGMGGYTF. The CDR3 DNA reads TGCAGTGCCCCTACGGGGATGGGTGGCTACACCTTC.